The sequence of this T cell receptor beta chain was determined in a study of human T cells and chemical hapten exposure. Study context: Diphenylcyclopropenone, dosed weekly to the scalp, was given to patients throughout the roughly 25-week study. The patient population, which was mostly female, had alopecia areata, totalis or universalis. Study outcomes and limitations: Sensitizing to DPC left TCRs with a frequency above 1 in 1000 unaltered.

Time point defined: patch test 1, 2 weeks after DPC sensitization. The treatment: therapeutic diphenylcyclopropenone sensitization with weekly scalp DPC. The library gave individual cDNA molecules unique molecular identifiers. A single record per CDR3 protein comes from TCRdb applying MiXCR to the RACE reads. The repertoire holds 75,000 to 95,000 distinct CDR3 sequences, with roughly 12% as singletons. Trimming removed 3 bases at V and 1 base at J, with 10 bases between. Looked up from germline, CDR1 is SQVTM and CDR2 is ANQGSEA. There are 14 residues in the CDR3. This clonotype was detected ten times or more. The antigen is undetermined.

The TCR comes from a woman in her fifties or sixties with alopecia areata. Some clones in this sample may be carry-over from other donors' samples. The rearrangement uses TRBV29-1 and TRBJ2-1; D remains unclear. The material was whole blood, obtained in connection with sensitization to the hapten diphenylcyclopropenone (DPC). CDR3 sequence reads: CSVDTIKSYNEQFF. CDR3 bases: TGCAGCGTTGATACAATAAAGTCCTACAATGAGCAGTTCTTC.